This TCR beta chain was retrieved from a study of blood T cell repertoires in COVID-19. Sequencing used immunoSEQ multiplex PCR; TCRdb keeps in-frame clones, though not all of them. The profile shows around 180,000 clones, 88% of them singletons. This sequence originates from a human donor in a cohort sampled during active COVID-19. Sequencing used peripheral blood.

The CDR3 DNA sequence: TGTGCCAGCAGCCCAGGGACTAGCGGGGTAAGCGAGCAGTACTTC. Translation: CASSPGTSGVSEQYF. This chain uses TRBV5-4 with TRBJ2-7, with 13 bases fitting TRBD2. The V segment lost 4 bases and the J segment 6 bases; nucleotides outside the gene matches: 7. The CDR3 sequence is 15 residues long. The germline V gene has CDR1 SGHNT and CDR2 YYREEE (reference sequence).